Listed below are T cell receptor beta chains from one sample, sequenced in a study of cytomegalovirus exposure and HLA in healthy donors. Profiled with immunoSEQ multiplex PCR; TCRdb holds only in-frame clones, not every one. The repertoire holds 130,000 to 150,000 clones, with about 87% as singletons. Sequenced input: PBMCs. Receptors originate from a woman under 40 in good health and CMV-seropositive. Each CDR3 is given with its conserved first and last residue. The D gene is left open where the match is weak. Some rows mark clone size as missing; the rest say once, few, many or name a class of expanded clone.

TRBJ2-7	TRBV13	-	-	14	CASSYDRISYEQYF	TGTGCCAGCAGCTACGACAGGATTTCCTACGAGCAGTACTTC
TRBJ1-5	TRBV6-1	-	-	12	CASTNSGKAQHF	TGTGCCAGCACTAATTCAGGGAAAGCCCAGCATTTT
TRBJ2-1	TRBV10-1	-	-	13	CASSESRGGEQFF	TGCGCCAGCAGTGAGTCGAGGGGAGGTGAGCAGTTCTTC
TRBJ2-5	TRBV13	-	TRBD1	15	CASSLGLSRGITQYF	TGTGCCAGCAGCTTAGGCCTAAGCAGGGGGATAACCCAGTACTTC
TRBJ2-1	TRBV2	once	TRBD2	16	CASSRDYQKGYNEQFF	TGTGCCAGCAGTCGGGACTACCAAAAAGGGTACAATGAGCAGTTCTTC
TRBJ2-5	TRBV27	-	TRBD2	17	CASSFGQGSGRDETQYF	TGTGCCAGCAGTTTCGGCCAGGGTAGCGGGAGAGATGAGACCCAGTACTTC
TRBJ2-7	TRBV5-6	-	-	15	CASSLAPGRAYEQYF	TGTGCCAGCAGCTTGGCCCCGGGCAGGGCCTACGAGCAGTACTTC
TRBJ2-3	TRBV11-2	-	-	14	CASSGPGGTDTQYF	TGTGCCAGCAGCGGACCCGGGGGCACAGATACGCAGTATTTT
TRBJ2-3	TRBV5-8	-	-	16	CASSLVGRLSTDTQYF	TGTGCCAGCAGCTTGGTTGGGCGATTGAGCACAGATACGCAGTATTTT
TRBJ1-2	TRBV2	-	-	12	CASSEAVYGYTF	TGTGCCAGCAGTGAGGCCGTGTATGGCTACACCTTC
TRBJ2-7	TRBV13	-	TRBD2	17	CASSAHRGGVPSYEQYF	TGTGCCAGCAGCGCCCACCGGGGGGGGGTGCCCTCCTACGAGCAGTACTTC
TRBJ2-7	TRBV27	-	TRBD1	15	CASSLTRDRDNKQYF	TGTGCCAGCAGTCTGACACGGGACAGGGACAACAAGCAGTACTTC
TRBJ2-7	TRBV27	-	-	14	CASSPVGGGLEQYF	TGTGCCAGCAGCCCCGTTGGGGGGGGGCTGGAGCAGTACTTC
TRBJ2-7	TRBV7-7	few	TRBD2	16	CASSQGTSGRNYEQYF	TGTGCCAGCAGCCAAGGGACTAGCGGGAGGAATTACGAGCAGTACTTC
TRBJ1-2	TRBV28	-	-	15	CASHEPGVSYYGYTF	TGTGCCTCACATGAACCGGGAGTCTCGTACTATGGCTACACCTTC
TRBJ1-3	TRBV5-6	-	-	14	CASSRASGGNTIYF	TGTGCCAGCAGCCGCGCCTCAGGCGGAAACACCATATATTTT
TRBJ2-7	TRBV2	-	TRBD1	12	CASSRGRYEQYF	TGTGCCAGCAGCAGGGGGCGGTACGAGCAGTACTTC
TRBJ2-5	TRBV5-1	-	TRBD1	15	CASSPLQGAEETQYF	TGCGCCAGCAGCCCATTACAGGGGGCGGAAGAGACCCAGTACTTC
TRBJ2-7	TRBV2	few	-	14	CASSPRLDAYEQYF	TGTGCCAGCAGTCCACGACTAGATGCCTACGAGCAGTACTTC
TRBJ2-4	TRBV2	few	TRBD2	13	CASYPKGLSIQYF	TGTGCCAGCTACCCCAAGGGACTATCAATTCAGTACTTC
TRBJ2-3	TRBV5-4	-	TRBD2	15	CASSSAASGSNTQYF	TGTGCCAGCAGCTCTGCTGCTAGCGGGAGTAATACGCAGTATTTT
TRBJ1-6	TRBV7-9	-	TRBD1	15	CASSFTGTVNSPLHF	TGTGCCAGCAGCTTCACCGGGACAGTCAATTCACCCCTCCACTTT
TRBJ1-1	TRBV19	once	-	13	CASSLLPGAEAFF	TGTGCCAGTAGTCTATTGCCGGGAGCTGAAGCTTTCTTT
TRBJ2-7	TRBV5-6	-	-	13	CASSLGRYYEQYF	TGTGCCAGCAGCCTGGGGAGGTACTACGAGCAGTACTTC
TRBJ2-7	TRBV9	-	-	15	CASGGPEGSSYEQYF	TGTGCCAGTGGCGGCCCCGAGGGCTCTTCCTACGAGCAGTACTTC
TRBJ2-2	TRBV27	-	-	12	CASSFRTGELFF	TGTGCCAGCAGTTTTCGGACCGGGGAGCTGTTTTTT
TRBJ2-2	TRBV6-5	-	-	14	CASSYSTEPGELFF	TGTGCCAGCAGTTACTCAACGGAGCCCGGGGAGCTGTTTTTT
TRBJ2-7	TRBV28	-	TRBD2	14	CASSGFWGGYEQYF	TGTGCCAGCAGTGGTTTCTGGGGGGGCTACGAGCAGTACTTC
TRBJ2-7	TRBV6-1	-	TRBD2	17	CASSEGLAGGPVYEQYF	TGTGCCAGCAGTGAAGGGCTAGCGGGAGGGCCCGTCTACGAGCAGTACTTC
TRBJ2-1	TRBV5-1	-	TRBD2	15	CASRLLAGAGNEQFF	TGCGCCAGCAGGCTACTAGCGGGAGCTGGCAATGAGCAGTTCTTC
TRBJ1-5	TRBV4-2	-	-	18	CASSQDAGQPYSNQPQHF	TGTGCCAGCAGCCAAGATGCTGGACAGCCCTATAGCAATCAGCCCCAGCATTTT
TRBJ2-7	TRBV7-2	-	TRBD1	14	CASSIGTGAYEQYF	TGTGCCAGCAGCATCGGGACAGGCGCGTACGAGCAGTACTTC
TRBJ1-2	TRBV10-3	once	TRBD1	16	CAISERGGQGPGGYTF	TGTGCCATCAGTGAACGGGGCGGACAGGGCCCTGGTGGCTACACCTTC
TRBJ1-4	TRBV15	-	TRBD1	16	CATSRATGTGYEKLFF	TGTGCCACCAGCAGGGCAACCGGGACAGGGTATGAAAAACTGTTTTTT
TRBJ2-7	TRBV27	-	-	15	CASSLSREASYEQYF	TGTGCCAGCAGTTTATCGCGGGAAGCGTCCTACGAGCAGTACTTC
TRBJ2-1	TRBV11-2	-	TRBD1	15	CASSYRDRDRNEQFF	TGTGCCAGCAGCTACCGGGACAGGGATAGAAATGAGCAGTTCTTC
TRBJ1-4	TRBV10-2	-	-	15	CASSESGAANEKLFF	TGCGCCAGCAGTGAGTCGGGGGCTGCTAATGAAAAACTGTTTTTT
TRBJ2-5	TRBV18	-	TRBD2	15	CASSPLAGGYETQYF	TGTGCCAGCTCCCCCTTAGCGGGAGGGTACGAGACCCAGTACTTC
TRBJ2-2	TRBV14	-	-	15	CASSHRRDHTGELFF	TGTGCCAGCAGCCATCGCAGGGATCATACCGGGGAGCTGTTTTTT
TRBJ2-1	TRBV6-4	-	-	13	CASSGSPNNEQFF	TGTGCCAGCAGTGGAAGCCCAAACAATGAGCAGTTCTTC
TRBJ2-4	TRBV5-1	-	TRBD1	16	CASSLGLTGGTNIQYF	TGCGCCAGCAGCTTGGGGCTCACAGGGGGAACCAACATTCAGTACTTC
TRBJ2-3	TRBV28	-	-	12	CASSFYADTQYF	TGTGCCAGCAGTTTCTACGCGGATACGCAGTATTTT
TRBJ2-3	TRBV29-1	-	-	13	CSVGLELTDTQYF	TGCAGCGTCGGACTCGAGCTAACAGATACGCAGTATTTT
TRBJ1-4	TRBV28	once	-	13	CASSFDTAEKLFF	TGTGCCAGCAGTTTTGATACAGCTGAAAAACTGTTTTTT
TRBJ2-1	TRBV29-1	-	TRBD1	12	CSTTGQGNEQFF	TGCAGCACAACCGGACAGGGCAATGAGCAGTTCTTC